The 7 T cell receptor beta chains listed next were all sequenced from one sample in a study of T cells in Graves' hyperthyroidism and ophthalmopathy. The CDR3 regions of TCR beta were amplified from RNA transcripts. An initial round of RT-PCR targeting the TCR CDR3 relied on the HTBI primer set. TCRdb reprocessed the multiplex PCR reads with MiXCR, giving one entry per CDR3 protein. The table shows roughly 500,000 distinct CDR3 sequences, with around a quarter occurring only once. The source material was blood. Receptors originate from a woman between 25 and 40 years old with Graves' ophthalmopathy.

This chain joins TRBV4-1 and TRBJ1-1; D remains ambiguous. Looked up from germline, CDR1 is MGHRA and CDR2 is YSYEKL. The length of the CDR3 is 14 residues. Trimming shortened V by 4 bases and J by 1 base, and 10 bases separated the two germline ends. The CDR3 sequence: CASSRKEGNTEAFF. DNA for the CDR3: TGCGCCAGCAGCCGAAAAGAAGGGAACACTGAAGCTTTCTTT.

In nucleotides, the CDR3 is TGTGCCAGCAGTTTAAGGACTAGCGGGGGGTGGGAGTTCTTC. It translates to CASSLRTSGGWEFF. The chain employs TRBV12-3 or TRBV12-4 and TRBJ2-1; 14 positions agree with TRBD2. V gave up 2 bases and J gave up 14 bases; unmatched junction bases: 5. The CDR3 is 14 residues long.

This clonotype was seen repeatedly, ten times or more. This chain joins TRBV27 and TRBJ2-7, with D possibly being TRBD2 (6 bases). The germline V gene encodes CDR1 MNHEY and CDR2 SMNVEV (reference sequence). The V and J ends lost 5 bases and 3 bases respectively, with 17 bases between them. This CDR3 is 15 amino acids long. CDR3 residues: CASSQPGLKIYEQYF. The CDR3 DNA is TGTGCCAGCAGTCAACCGGGACTCAAAATCTACGAGCAGTACTTC.

The J gene is TRBJ2-7, the V gene TRBV30; D remains ambiguous. The CDR3 contains 13 residues. The V end was cut by 0 bases, the J end by 4 bases, with 10 bases between. The germline V gene encodes CDR1 GTSNPN and CDR2 SVGIG (reference sequence). This CDR3 is CAWSVLLEYEQYF. CDR3 DNA sequence: TGTGCCTGGAGTGTACTCCTGGAGTACGAGCAGTACTTC.

The chain joins TRBV12-3 or TRBV12-4 to TRBJ1-5, with D tentatively TRBD1 (5 bases). Trimming left V 8 bases short and J 4 bases short, with 15 bases between. CDR3 length: 14 amino acids. DNA for the CDR3: TGTGCCAGCGTCATAGGGACTTCTAATCAGCCCCAGCATTTT. This gives the protein CASVIGTSNQPQHF.

The chain combines TRBV25-1 with TRBJ2-7, with D unresolved. Germline loops: CDR1 MGHDK, CDR2 SYGVNS. V was shortened by 3 bases and J by 4 bases, with 13 bases between the two germline ends. The CDR3 runs 14 residues. CDR3 sequence: CASSEGGPRYEQYF. The DNA of the CDR3 is TGTGCCAGCAGTGAGGGCGGACCTAGGTACGAGCAGTACTTC.

This clonotype has ten or more counts. This chain joins TRBV6-2 or TRBV6-3 and TRBJ1-1; 7 bases are shared with TRBD1. V dropped 6 bases and J dropped 1; count of bases not matched to a gene: 5. CDR1 MNHEY and CDR2 SVGEGT come from the germline V gene. The CDR3 is 14 amino acids. CDR3 nucleotides: TGTGCCAGCAGGATCGGGACAGAGAACACTGAAGCTTTCTTT. This sequence encodes CASRIGTENTEAFF.